The T cell receptor (beta chain) under discussion was sequenced for a study of control samples from healthy donors and cancer patients. Germline CDR1 and CDR2: MRHNA and SNTAGT. The CDR3 has 15 residues. Trimming shortened V by 4 bases and J by 2 bases, and 13 bases separated the two germline ends. Sequenced by immunoSEQ multiplex PCR; TCRdb stores in-frame clones only, minus some. The sample lists some 200,000 clones, around 94% occurring once. The sample taken for sequencing was blood. The V call is TRBV6-4, the J call TRBJ2-3, with D perhaps matching TRBD1 or TRBD2 (5 bases each). The sequence came from a man aged 45-60 years in good health. CDR3 bases: TGTGCCAGCAGTGGGGACCGGGGCCACACAGATACGCAGTATTTT. Translated, it gives CASSGDRGHTDTQYF.